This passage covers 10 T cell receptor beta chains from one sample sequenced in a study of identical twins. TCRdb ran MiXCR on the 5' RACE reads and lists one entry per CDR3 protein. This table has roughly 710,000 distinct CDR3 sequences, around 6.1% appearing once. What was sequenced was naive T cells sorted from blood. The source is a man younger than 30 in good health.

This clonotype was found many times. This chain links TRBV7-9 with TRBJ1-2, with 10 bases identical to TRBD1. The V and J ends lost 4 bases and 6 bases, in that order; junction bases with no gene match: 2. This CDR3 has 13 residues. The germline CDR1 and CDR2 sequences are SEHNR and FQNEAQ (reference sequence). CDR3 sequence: CASSSTGGDGYTF. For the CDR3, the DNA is TGTGCCAGCAGCTCGACAGGGGGCGATGGCTACACCTTC. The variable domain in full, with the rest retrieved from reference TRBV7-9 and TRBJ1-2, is DTGVSQNPRHKITKRGQNVTFRCDPISEHNRLYWYRQTLGQGPEFLTYFQNEAQLEKSRLLSDRFSAERPKGSFSTLEIQRTEQGDSAMYLCASSSTGGDGYTFGSGTRLTVV.

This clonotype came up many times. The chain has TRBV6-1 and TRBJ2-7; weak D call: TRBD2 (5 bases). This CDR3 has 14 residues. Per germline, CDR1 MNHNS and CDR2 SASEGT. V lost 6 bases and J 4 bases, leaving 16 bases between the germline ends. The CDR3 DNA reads TGTGCCAGCAGGACCTTTCTAGCTCCGTACGAGCAGTACTTC. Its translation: CASRTFLAPYEQYF.

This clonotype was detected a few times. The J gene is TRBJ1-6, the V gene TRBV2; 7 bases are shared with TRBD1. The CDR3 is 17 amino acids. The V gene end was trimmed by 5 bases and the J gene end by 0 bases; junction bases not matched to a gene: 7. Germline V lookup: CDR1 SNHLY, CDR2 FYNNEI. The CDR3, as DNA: TGTGCCAGCAGTTGGGACAGCAAAAGCTCCTATAATTCACCCCTCCACTTT. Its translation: CASSWDSKSSYNSPLHF.

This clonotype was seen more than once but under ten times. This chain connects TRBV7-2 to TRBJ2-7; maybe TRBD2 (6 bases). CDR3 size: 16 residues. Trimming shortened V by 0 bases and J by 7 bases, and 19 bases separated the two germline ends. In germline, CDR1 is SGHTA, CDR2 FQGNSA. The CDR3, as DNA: TGTGCCAGCAGCTTAGCTAAGTGGGAGGACCCCCGGGAGCAGTACTTC. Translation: CASSLAKWEDPREQYF. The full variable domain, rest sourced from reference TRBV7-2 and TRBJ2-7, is GAGVSQSPSNKVTEKGKDVELRCDPISGHTALYWYRQSLGQGLEFLIYFQGNSAPDKSGLPSDRFSAERTGGSVSTLTIQRTQQEDSAVYLCASSLAKWEDPREQYFGPGTRLTVT.

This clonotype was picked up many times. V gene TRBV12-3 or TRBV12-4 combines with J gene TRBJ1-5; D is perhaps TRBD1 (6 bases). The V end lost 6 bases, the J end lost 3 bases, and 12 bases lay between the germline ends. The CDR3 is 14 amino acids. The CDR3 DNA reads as TGTGCCAGCAGCGAAGCAGGGGCCAATCAGCCCCAGCATTTT. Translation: CASSEAGANQPQHF.

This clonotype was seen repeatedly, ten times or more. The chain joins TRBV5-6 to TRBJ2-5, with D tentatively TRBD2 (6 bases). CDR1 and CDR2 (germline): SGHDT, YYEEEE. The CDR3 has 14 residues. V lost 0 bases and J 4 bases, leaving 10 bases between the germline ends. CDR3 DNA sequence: TGTGCCAGCAGCTTGGCGTGGGAGGCAGAGACCCAGTACTTC. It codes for CASSLAWEAETQYF.

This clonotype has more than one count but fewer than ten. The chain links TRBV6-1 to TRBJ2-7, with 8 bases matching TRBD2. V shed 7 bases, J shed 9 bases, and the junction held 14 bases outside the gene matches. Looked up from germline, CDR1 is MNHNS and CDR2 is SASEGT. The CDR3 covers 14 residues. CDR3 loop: CASIKSGGILGQYV. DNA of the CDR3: TGTGCCAGCATAAAATCGGGAGGGATCCTAGGGCAGTACGTC.

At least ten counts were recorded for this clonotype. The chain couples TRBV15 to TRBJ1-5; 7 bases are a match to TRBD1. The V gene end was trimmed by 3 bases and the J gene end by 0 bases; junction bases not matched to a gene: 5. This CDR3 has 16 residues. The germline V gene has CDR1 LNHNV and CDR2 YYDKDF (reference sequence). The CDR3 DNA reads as TGTGCCACCAGCAGGAGGGACAGAGATAGCAATCAGCCCCAGCATTTT. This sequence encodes CATSRRDRDSNQPQHF.

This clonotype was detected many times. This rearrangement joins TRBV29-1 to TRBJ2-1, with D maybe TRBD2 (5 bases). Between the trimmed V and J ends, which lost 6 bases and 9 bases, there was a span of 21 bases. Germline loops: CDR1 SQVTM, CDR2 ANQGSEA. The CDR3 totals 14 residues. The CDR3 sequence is CSVGGVWKGAEQFF. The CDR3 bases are TGCAGCGTCGGAGGCGTGTGGAAAGGTGCTGAGCAGTTCTTC.

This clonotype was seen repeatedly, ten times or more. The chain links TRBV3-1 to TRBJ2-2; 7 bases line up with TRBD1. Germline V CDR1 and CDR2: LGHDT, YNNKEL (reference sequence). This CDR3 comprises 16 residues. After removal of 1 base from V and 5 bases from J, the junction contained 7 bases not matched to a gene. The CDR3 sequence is CASSQGRPGGTGELFF. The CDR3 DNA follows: TGTGCCAGCAGCCAAGGCCGACCAGGGGGAACCGGGGAGCTGTTTTTT.